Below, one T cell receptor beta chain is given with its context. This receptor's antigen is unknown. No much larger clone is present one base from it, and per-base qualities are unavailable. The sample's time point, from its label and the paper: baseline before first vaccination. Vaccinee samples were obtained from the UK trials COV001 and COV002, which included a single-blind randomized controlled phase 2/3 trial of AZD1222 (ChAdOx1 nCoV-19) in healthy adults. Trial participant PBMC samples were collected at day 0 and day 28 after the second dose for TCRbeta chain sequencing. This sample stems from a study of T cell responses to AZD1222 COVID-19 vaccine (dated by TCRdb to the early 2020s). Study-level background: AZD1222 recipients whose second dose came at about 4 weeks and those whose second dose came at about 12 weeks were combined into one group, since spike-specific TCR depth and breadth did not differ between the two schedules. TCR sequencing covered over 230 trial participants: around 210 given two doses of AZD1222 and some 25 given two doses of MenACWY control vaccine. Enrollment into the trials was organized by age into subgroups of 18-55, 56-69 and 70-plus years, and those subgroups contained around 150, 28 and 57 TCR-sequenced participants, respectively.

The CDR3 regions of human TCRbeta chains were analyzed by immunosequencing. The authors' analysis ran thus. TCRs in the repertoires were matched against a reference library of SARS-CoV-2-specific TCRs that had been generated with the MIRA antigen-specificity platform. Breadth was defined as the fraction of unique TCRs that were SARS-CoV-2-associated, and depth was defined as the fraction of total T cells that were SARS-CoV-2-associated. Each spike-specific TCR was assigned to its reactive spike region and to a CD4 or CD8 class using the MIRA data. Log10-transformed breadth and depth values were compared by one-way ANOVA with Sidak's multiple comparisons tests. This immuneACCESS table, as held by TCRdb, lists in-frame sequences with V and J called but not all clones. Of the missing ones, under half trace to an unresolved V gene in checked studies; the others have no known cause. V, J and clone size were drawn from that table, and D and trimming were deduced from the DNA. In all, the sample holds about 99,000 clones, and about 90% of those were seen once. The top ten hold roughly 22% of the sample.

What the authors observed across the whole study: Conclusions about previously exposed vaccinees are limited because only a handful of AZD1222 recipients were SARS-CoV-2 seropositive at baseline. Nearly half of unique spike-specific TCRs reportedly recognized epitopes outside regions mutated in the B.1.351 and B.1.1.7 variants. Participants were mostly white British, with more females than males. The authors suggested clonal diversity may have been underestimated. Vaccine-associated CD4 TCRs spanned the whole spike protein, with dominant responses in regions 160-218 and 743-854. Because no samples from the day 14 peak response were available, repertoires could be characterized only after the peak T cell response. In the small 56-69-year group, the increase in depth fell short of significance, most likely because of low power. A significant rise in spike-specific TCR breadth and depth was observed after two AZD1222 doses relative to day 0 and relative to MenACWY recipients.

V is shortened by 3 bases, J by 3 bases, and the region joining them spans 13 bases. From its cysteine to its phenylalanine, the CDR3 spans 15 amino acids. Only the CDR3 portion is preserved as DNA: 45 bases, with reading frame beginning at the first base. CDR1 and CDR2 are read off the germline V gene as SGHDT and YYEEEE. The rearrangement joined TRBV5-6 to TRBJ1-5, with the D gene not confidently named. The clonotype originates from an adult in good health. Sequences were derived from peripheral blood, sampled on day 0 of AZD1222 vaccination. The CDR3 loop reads CASSSSGSFNQPQHF. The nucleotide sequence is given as TGTGCCAGCAGCTCATCGGGTAGCTTCAATCAGCCCCAGCATTTT.